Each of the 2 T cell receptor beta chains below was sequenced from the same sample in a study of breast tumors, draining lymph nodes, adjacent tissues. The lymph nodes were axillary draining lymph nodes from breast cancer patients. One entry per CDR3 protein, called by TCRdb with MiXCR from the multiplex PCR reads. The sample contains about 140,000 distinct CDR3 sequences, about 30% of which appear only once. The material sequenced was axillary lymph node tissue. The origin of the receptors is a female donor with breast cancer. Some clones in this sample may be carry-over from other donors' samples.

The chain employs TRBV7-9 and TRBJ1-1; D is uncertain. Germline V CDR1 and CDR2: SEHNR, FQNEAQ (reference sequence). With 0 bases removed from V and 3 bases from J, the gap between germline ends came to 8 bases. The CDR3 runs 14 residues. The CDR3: CASSLAGTDTEAFF. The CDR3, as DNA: TGTGCCAGCAGCTTAGCAGGTACGGACACTGAAGCTTTCTTT.

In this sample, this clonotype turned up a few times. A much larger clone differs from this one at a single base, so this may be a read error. DNA for the CDR3: TGTGCCAGCAGCGTAGGACGGATCTACAATGAGCAGTCCTTC. This codes for CASSVGRIYNEQSF. The chain links TRBV9 to TRBJ2-1, with D uncertain. The CDR3 length is 14 residues. In germline, CDR1 is SGDLS, CDR2 YYNGEE.